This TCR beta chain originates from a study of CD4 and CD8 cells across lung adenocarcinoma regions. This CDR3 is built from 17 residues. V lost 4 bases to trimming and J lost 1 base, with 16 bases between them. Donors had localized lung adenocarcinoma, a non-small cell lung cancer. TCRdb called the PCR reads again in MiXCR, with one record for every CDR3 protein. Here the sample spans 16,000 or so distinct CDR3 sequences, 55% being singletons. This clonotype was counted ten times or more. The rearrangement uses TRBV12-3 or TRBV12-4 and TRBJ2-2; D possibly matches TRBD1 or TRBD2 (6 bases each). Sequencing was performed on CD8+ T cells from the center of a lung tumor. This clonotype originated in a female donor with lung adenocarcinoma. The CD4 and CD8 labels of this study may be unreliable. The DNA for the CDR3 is TGTGCCAGCAGTTACGATAGGGGGGTGTGGAACACCGGGGAGCTGTTTTTT. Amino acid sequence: CASSYDRGVWNTGELFF.